This TCR beta chain originates from a study of T cell repertoires in cytomegalovirus infection. Study as a whole: Matching HLA type, along with CMV infection, was indicated by public TCR beta signatures.

Remarks on this clonotype: Its antigen is not identified.

Broader study findings: Cumulative frequency of public TCR beta families picked out carriers of CMV plus the relevant HLA. In two of eight donors, the top clonotype was HLA-C-restricted CMV-specific.

MiXCR was run by TCRdb on the reads, yielding one entry per CDR3 protein. The sample consists of approximately 110,000 distinct CDR3 sequences, around 40% of them appearing once. The clonotype originates from a human donor in good health (CMV status not recorded). Some clones in this sample may be carry-over from other donors' samples. The sequencing used CD8+ T cells from cultured PBMCs, collected from culture after CMV antigen stimulation.

Written as DNA, the CDR3 is TGTGCCAGCAGCCGCCCTCCAGGGTGGAACACCGGGGAGCTGTTTTTT. As protein: CASSRPPGWNTGELFF. J is TRBJ2-2 and V is TRBV7-6, with D perhaps TRBD1 (5 bases). Germline assignment: CDR1 SGHVS and CDR2 FNYEAQ. The CDR3 is 16 residues long. V lost 5 bases and J lost 1, with 14 bases in between.